One T cell receptor (beta chain) is described in this entry. Data came from immunoSEQ multiplex PCR; TCRdb stores just in-frame clones and leaves some out. This sample yields about 15,000 clones, of which almost 85% are seen a single time; roughly 10% belongs to the top ten. The entry originates in a study of technical replicates of blood from four donors. The CDR3 contains 14 residues. J gave up 9 bases and V 3 bases, and 8 bases lay outside the gene matches. CDR1 and CDR2 from the germline V gene are LNHDA and SQIVND (reference sequence). This sequence joins TRBV19 and TRBJ2-1, with TRBD2 matching 7 bases. This TCR was sampled from a human donor in good health. Sequencing was performed on PBMCs. The CDR3 loop is CASSIQRDSIEQFF. In nucleotides, the CDR3 is TGTGCCAGTAGTATCCAGCGGGATAGCATTGAGCAGTTCTTC.